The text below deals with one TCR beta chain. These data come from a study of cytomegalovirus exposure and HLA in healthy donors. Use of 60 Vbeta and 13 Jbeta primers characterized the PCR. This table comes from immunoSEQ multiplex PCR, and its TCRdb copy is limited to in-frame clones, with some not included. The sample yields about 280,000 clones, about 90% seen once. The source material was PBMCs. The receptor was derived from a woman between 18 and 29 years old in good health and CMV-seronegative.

The CDR3 sequence: CASSTEAGRNTIYF. For the CDR3, the DNA is TGTGCCAGCAGCACCGAGGCAGGGAGAAACACCATATATTTT. The V call is TRBV5-4, the J call TRBJ1-3; D may be TRBD1 (5 bases). The CDR3 length is 14 residues. CDR1 is SGHNT, CDR2 YYREEE, per germline (reference sequence). Between the trimmed V and J ends, which lost 4 bases and 5 bases, there was a span of 13 bases.